The rows below give T cell receptor beta chains drawn from one sample of a study of response to subunit inactivated influenza vaccine. From the RT-PCR reads, TCRdb called clonotypes with MiXCR, one entry per CDR3 protein. Of about 610,000 distinct CDR3 sequences in the sample, 12% to 15% were seen once. Sequencing was performed on PBMCs from blood, taken 11 to 12 days after vaccination. These receptors came from a man aged 50-59 years who received an inactivated influenza vaccine. CDR3s include the opening cysteine and the closing phenylalanine or tryptophan. A D gene is named only where the DNA matches it firmly. Part of the rows lack a size; the others show once, few, many or a class for expanded clones.

>NA|TRBV5-6|NA|14|TRBJ1-1
TGTGCCAGCAATGTCAGGTGGAGGAACACTGAAGCTTTCTTT
CASNVRWRNTEAFF
>NA|TRBV6-1|TRBD2|16|TRBJ2-2
TGTGCCAGCAGAAGACCCGGGACTAGCAACACCGGGGAGCTGTTTTTT
CASRRPGTSNTGELFF
>few|TRBV20-1|TRBD1|13|TRBJ2-7
TGCAGCGGTAAGGGACAGAGCTCCTACGAGCAGTACTTC
CSGKGQSSYEQYF
>many|TRBV10-3|TRBD2|17|TRBJ2-2
TGTGCCATCAGGAGGGGAGGACTAGCGGAGAACACCGGGGAGCTGTTTTTT
CAIRRGGLAENTGELFF
>few|TRBV14|TRBD1|11|TRBJ2-1
TGTGCCAGCAGCGACAGGGGTGAGCAGTTCTTC
CASSDRGEQFF
>NA|TRBV7-2|NA|15|TRBJ2-5
TGTGCCAGCAGCTTAGGAGTAACTAGAAGGGAGACCCAGTACTTC
CASSLGVTRRETQYF
>few|TRBV9|NA|13|TRBJ2-3
TGTGCCAGCAGCGTCTCAAACGCAGATACGCAGTATTTT
CASSVSNADTQYF
>NA|TRBV29-1|NA|14|TRBJ1-6
TGCAGCGTGGCCTCAGGCCCTTTAAATTCACCCCTCCACTTT
CSVASGPLNSPLHF
>NA|TRBV25-1|NA|13|TRBJ1-1
TGTGCCAGCAGTGAGGTTGCGGACACTGAAGCTTTCTTT
CASSEVADTEAFF
>many|TRBV5-1|NA|14|TRBJ2-7
TGCGCCAGCAGCTTGTTAGGTAAATCCTACGAGCAGTACTTC
CASSLLGKSYEQYF
>NA|TRBV6-2/TRBV6-3|TRBD2|15|TRBJ2-5
TGTGCCAGCAGTTACTCGAGCCGGGAGGTGGAGACCCAGTACTTC
CASSYSSREVETQYF
>few|TRBV24-1|TRBD1|15|TRBJ2-1
TGTGCCACCAGCTCGCTGGGACAGGGGGCTGTTGAGCAGTTCTTC
CATSSLGQGAVEQFF
>few|TRBV15|TRBD2|14|TRBJ2-3
TGTGCCACCATGAGCGGGGGGCCCCGGGATACGCAGTATTTT
CATMSGGPRDTQYF
>few|TRBV7-9|TRBD1|12|TRBJ1-1
TGTGCCAGCAGCTTAGGGGACAGCGAAGCTTTCTTT
CASSLGDSEAFF
>NA|TRBV28|NA|15|TRBJ1-2
TGTGCCAGCAGTTTATTGCCGGGGGGTATCTATGGCTACACCTTC
CASSLLPGGIYGYTF
>few|TRBV12-3/TRBV12-4|TRBD1|15|TRBJ1-1
TGTGCCAGCAGTTTTTCAGGGGGTGGGAACACTGAAGCTTTCTTT
CASSFSGGGNTEAFF
>few|TRBV28|TRBD2|20|TRBJ2-3
TGTGCCAGCAGTCAATCCGGGCTAGCGGGAGTGGGTTCTAGCACAGATACGCAGTATTTT
CASSQSGLAGVGSSTDTQYF
>NA|TRBV12-3/TRBV12-4|TRBD2|15|TRBJ2-7
TGTGCCAGCAGTTTAGGCGGGAGTGCCCTCTACGAGCAGTACTTC
CASSLGGSALYEQYF
>NA|TRBV3-1|NA|14|TRBJ2-5
TGTGCCAGCAGCCAAAGGGGTGAGACAGGGACCCAGTACTTC
CASSQRGETGTQYF
>few|TRBV20-1|NA|12|TRBJ2-1
TGCAGTGCTAGTAAGACCCACAATGAGCAGTTCTTC
CSASKTHNEQFF
>few|TRBV7-9|NA|16|TRBJ1-1
TGTGCCAGCAGCTTAGCGGCAGGGCCTAAGGGCACTGAAGCTTTCTTT
CASSLAAGPKGTEAFF
>NA|TRBV7-9|NA|12|TRBJ2-1
TGTGCCAGCAGCTTAATGCTTAATGAGCAGTTCTTC
CASSLMLNEQFF
>NA|TRBV28|NA|15|TRBJ2-1
TGTGCCAGCAGTAACCCAACCGTTAGTAGTTATGAGCAGTTCTTC
CASSNPTVSSYEQFF
>NA|TRBV4-3|NA|15|TRBJ1-2
TGCGCCAGCAGCCAAGATCGGGAAACTAACTATGGCTACACCTTC
CASSQDRETNYGYTF
>NA|TRBV11-2|TRBD2|14|TRBJ2-3
TGTGCCAGCAGCTGGGGACGGACTAGCGATACGCAGTATTTT
CASSWGRTSDTQYF
>few|TRBV4-3|NA|13|TRBJ1-3
TGCGCCAGCAGCCAAGTGATGGGGCACACCATATATTTT
CASSQVMGHTIYF
>NA|TRBV20-1|NA|13|TRBJ1-1
TGCAGTGCTAGAAAAGGGGCTGATACTGAAGCTTTCTTT
CSARKGADTEAFF
>few|TRBV2|TRBD2|14|TRBJ2-2
TGTGCCAGCAGATTTGGGACTACACTGGAAGAGCTGTTTTTT
CASRFGTTLEELFF